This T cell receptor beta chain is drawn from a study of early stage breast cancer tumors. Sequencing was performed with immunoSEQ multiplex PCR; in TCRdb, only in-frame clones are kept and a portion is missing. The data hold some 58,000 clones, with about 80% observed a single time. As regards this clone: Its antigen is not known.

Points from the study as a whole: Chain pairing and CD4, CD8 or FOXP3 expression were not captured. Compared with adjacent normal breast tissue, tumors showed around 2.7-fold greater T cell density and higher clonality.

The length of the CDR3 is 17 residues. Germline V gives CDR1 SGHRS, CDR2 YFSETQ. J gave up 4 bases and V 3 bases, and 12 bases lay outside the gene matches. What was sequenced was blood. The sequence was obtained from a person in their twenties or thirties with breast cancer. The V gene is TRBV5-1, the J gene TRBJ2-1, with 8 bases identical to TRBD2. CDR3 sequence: CASSSAQGLDLYNEQFF. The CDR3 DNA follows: TGCGCCAGCAGCTCAGCCCAGGGACTAGATTTATACAATGAGCAGTTCTTC.